This T cell receptor beta chain was identified during a study of T cell repertoires in cytomegalovirus infection. This CDR3 has 15 amino acids. Trimming cost V 8 bases and J 5 bases; bases outside gene matches: 11. With respect to this clonotype: Antigen unknown.

TCRdb re-called the reads with MiXCR, one entry per CDR3 protein. The table shows over 250,000 distinct CDR3 sequences, with approximately 22% occurring only once. This sequence joins TRBV12-3 or TRBV12-4 and TRBJ2-1; 8 bases align to TRBD2. This clonotype originated in a human donor in good health (CMV status not recorded). Some clones in this sample may be carry-over from other donors' samples. The sample in question was cultured PBMCs, obtained from culture after CMV antigen stimulation. The CDR3 nucleotides are TGTGCCAGCTGCCTTGCTGGACTAGCCAACAATGAGCAGTTCTTC. Its translation is CASCLAGLANNEQFF.